This T cell receptor beta chain was sequenced in a study of Ad26.COV2.S vaccination and SARS-CoV-2 variants. Study-level information: Ad26.COV2.S was injected intramuscularly once or twice, 56 days apart. Notes on the study in general: Possible underestimation of total T cell responses by the TCR breadth and depth analyses was noted.

Trimming took off 5 bases at V and 3 bases at J, with 13 bases between the two ends. The CDR3 totals 14 residues. Germline assignment: CDR1 SGHTA and CDR2 FQGNSA. Concerning this clone: Antigen unknown.

Some clones are missing from TCRdb's copy, which holds only in-frame ones; the method was immunoSEQ multiplex PCR. The sample has 400,000 to 450,000 clones; around 90% are singletons. Treatment: some 19 received Ad26.COV2.S at low or high dose, single or two shots; 5 received placebo; per-sample allocation not given. Sampling took place 63 days after the first vaccine or placebo injection. Donor was an adult aged 18-55 years in Boston. This sequence joins TRBV7-2 and TRBJ1-2, with D possibly being TRBD1 (5 bases). The source of this sequence is a person between 18 and 65 years old who received the Ad26.COV2.S COVID-19 vaccine or a placebo. The sequences come from peripheral blood, collected in a trial of Ad26.COV2.S vaccine versus placebo. CDR3 DNA: TGTGCCAGCAGCACACGCCGGGGGGACTATGGCTACACCTTC. Its protein is CASSTRRGDYGYTF.